The clone carrying this T cell receptor (beta chain) was seen many times. Antigen specificity is unknown. Other DNA variants within this sample encode the same CDR3. Thyroid surgery took place with no prior treatment in any patient. Authors' processing steps: A papillary thyroid cancer distant-metastasis classifier was built from CDR3 differences across clinicopathological groups. Through MiXCR, TCRdb re-clonotyped the PCR reads. In this record, the V and J calls reflect TCRdb's handling and not the investigators' own analysis. The table has roughly 75,000 clones, around an eighth seen once. This record comes from a study of metastatic and nonmetastatic thyroid tumors. As for the study in general: Thyroid patients, malignant and benign, had repertoires compared across blood and tumor or nodule tissue. Findings and limits, study-wide: TCR beta diversity was reportedly significantly higher in malignant thyroid tumors than benign nodules, in blood and tumor.

Sequenced sample: tumor tissue. This TCR derives from a female donor with papillary thyroid cancer or a benign thyroid nodule (not recorded which). Some clones in this sample may be carry-over from other donors' samples.

This CDR3 is CASSSDETQYF. In DNA form, the CDR3 reads TGTGCCAGTAGTAGCGATGAGACCCAGTACTTC. The chain is built from TRBV19 and TRBJ2-5; D remains ambiguous. CDR1 is LNHDA, CDR2 SQIVND, per germline (reference sequence). V was pared by 4 bases and J by 5 bases, with 5 bases between. CDR3 length: 11 residues. Complete variable domain (other parts from reference TRBV19 and TRBJ2-5): DGGITQSPKYLFRKEGQNVTLSCEQNLNHDAMYWYRQDPGQGLRLIYYSQIVNDFQKGDIAEGYSVSREKKESFPLTVTSAQKNPTAFYLCASSSDETQYFGPGTRLLVL.